The rows below give T cell receptor beta chains drawn from one sample of a study of blood T cells in healthy people across ages. In TCRdb, the 5' RACE reads were re-called with MiXCR into one record per CDR3 protein. The sample lists approximately 1.5 million distinct CDR3 sequences, roughly 43% occurring once. The source material was blood. The origin of the receptors is a woman aged 18-35 years in good health. The CDR3 runs from the conserved cysteine through the conserved F or W. A D gene is named only where the DNA matches it firmly. Size is omitted from some rows. Given values are once, few, many or a class for expanded clones.

CDR3 DNA,CDR3 protein,clone size,D gene,J gene,V gene
TGTGCCTGGAGTGTATTACCCGGGGAGCTGTTTTTT,CAWSVLPGELFF,.,.,TRBJ2-2,TRBV30
TGTGCCAGCTCACCACCGATCACTGGGCGAGAGACCCAGTACTTC,CASSPPITGRETQYF,.,.,TRBJ2-5,TRBV18
TGTGCCAGCAGCCGAAGAGGAGGACAGTCTGCTAATGGCTACACCTTC,CASSRRGGQSANGYTF,.,.,TRBJ1-2,TRBV7-9
TGTGCCATCCGCACTAGCCCCGATACGCAGTATTTT,CAIRTSPDTQYF,many,.,TRBJ2-3,TRBV10-3
TGCAGTGCTAGACTAGCGGGGGAAGAGACCCAGTACTTC,CSARLAGEETQYF,few,TRBD2,TRBJ2-5,TRBV20-1
TGTGCCAGCAGTCTCAACGGGGTGATCACAGATGCGCAGTATTTT,CASSLNGVITDAQYF,.,.,TRBJ2-3,TRBV12-3/TRBV12-4
TGTGCCAGCAGCTTAGGGGGGCTCGCAGTCACGCAGTATTTT,CASSLGGLAVTQYF,.,.,TRBJ2-3,TRBV7-9
TGCAGCGTTGAAGATGGGACTAGCGGCACAGATACGCAGTATTTT,CSVEDGTSGTDTQYF,few,TRBD2,TRBJ2-3,TRBV29-1
TGTGCCAGCAGCCTTCTTATGGGCTGGGGGCCTGGGGCCAACGTCCTGACTTTC,CASSLLMGWGPGANVLTF,.,.,TRBJ2-6,TRBV5-6
TGCAGTGCCCCGGACAGGCTGAACACTGAAGCTTTCTTT,CSAPDRLNTEAFF,.,TRBD1,TRBJ1-1,TRBV20-1
TGTGCCTGCAGCCAACTGGTGTACAATGAGCAGTTCTTC,CACSQLVYNEQFF,.,.,TRBJ2-1,TRBV3-1
TGTGCCAGCAGTTTATACACAGGGTCGGCAGAGACCCAGTACTTC,CASSLYTGSAETQYF,few,.,TRBJ2-5,TRBV12-3/TRBV12-4
TGTGCCAGTAGTATTTTGCAGGGGAACAATGAGCAGTTCTTC,CASSILQGNNEQFF,.,.,TRBJ2-1,TRBV19
TGCGCCAGCAGCCAAGACAGTCTCCGCGAGCAGTTCTTC,CASSQDSLREQFF,.,.,TRBJ2-1,TRBV4-3
TGTGCCAGCAGTTTGTCCTTTTTCGCGAACGATGAGCAGTTCTTC,CASSLSFFANDEQFF,.,.,TRBJ2-1,TRBV27
TGCAGTGCTAGCGGGGGAATCGGGGCCAACGTCCTGACTTTC,CSASGGIGANVLTF,many,.,TRBJ2-6,TRBV20-1
TGCAGTGCTATCCCAGGGAACACTGAACCTTTCTTT,CSAIPGNTEPFF,.,.,TRBJ1-1,TRBV20-1
TGCAGTGCTCAGCCCCCCGGGATCCACTATGGCTACACCTTC,CSAQPPGIHYGYTF,.,.,TRBJ1-2,TRBV20-1
TGTGCCAGCAGCCACCCTCGCCCGTCGGGACCACGGAGGAATGAGCAGTTCTTC,CASSHPRPSGPRRNEQFF,once,.,TRBJ2-1,TRBV4-2
TGTGCCAGCAGTTACTCGACTCCTCGTCAGCCCCAGCATTTT,CASSYSTPRQPQHF,.,.,TRBJ1-5,TRBV6-2/TRBV6-3